Listed below are T cell receptor beta chains from one sample, sequenced in a study of cytomegalovirus exposure and HLA in healthy donors. Sequencing used immunoSEQ multiplex PCR; TCRdb keeps in-frame clones, though not all of them. The sample shows over 150,000 clones, roughly 83% of them seen only once. The material sequenced was PBMCs. These receptors were obtained from a boy under 10 years old in good health and CMV-seronegative. Each CDR3 is given with its conserved first and last residue. The D gene is left open where the match is weak. Rows may omit the clone size; those that give it use once, few, many or a size class.

D: TRBD1; size: NA; V: TRBV4-1; J: TRBJ2-7; CDR3: CASSKGQAFYEQYF; DNA: TGCGCCAGCAGCAAGGGACAGGCGTTCTACGAGCAGTACTTC
D: NA; size: NA; V: TRBV19; J: TRBJ2-1; CDR3: CASSSTGPNEQFF; DNA: TGTGCCAGTAGTTCGACAGGTCCCAATGAGCAGTTCTTC
D: TRBD2; size: NA; V: TRBV6-1; J: TRBJ2-1; CDR3: CASSEAWGGTYNEQFF; DNA: TGTGCCAGCAGTGAAGCGTGGGGGGGAACCTACAATGAGCAGTTCTTC
D: TRBD1; size: few; V: TRBV6-6; J: TRBJ1-5; CDR3: CASSYRRGQGVPAQHF; DNA: TGTGCCAGCAGTTACCGTAGGGGACAGGGAGTCCCGGCCCAGCATTTT
D: TRBD1; size: NA; V: TRBV5-4; J: TRBJ1-1; CDR3: CASSSGLTGGENTEAFF; DNA: TGTGCCAGCAGCTCGGGACTGACAGGGGGCGAGAACACTGAAGCTTTCTTT
D: TRBD2; size: NA; V: TRBV28; J: TRBJ2-1; CDR3: CASSLPSGSNEQFF; DNA: TGTGCCAGCAGTTTGCCTAGCGGGAGTAATGAGCAGTTCTTC
D: TRBD2; size: NA; V: TRBV2; J: TRBJ2-2; CDR3: CASLAGGGTGELFF; DNA: TGTGCCAGCCTAGCGGGAGGGGGCACCGGGGAGCTGTTTTTT
D: TRBD2; size: NA; V: TRBV5-4; J: TRBJ2-3; CDR3: CASSLGLAGVDTQYF; DNA: TGTGCCAGCAGCCTAGGACTGGCGGGAGTGGATACGCAGTATTTT
D: TRBD2; size: NA; V: TRBV19; J: TRBJ2-2; CDR3: CASSIMTSGMDTGELFF; DNA: TGTGCCAGTAGTATAATGACTAGCGGGATGGACACCGGGGAGCTGTTTTTT
D: TRBD2; size: NA; V: TRBV9; J: TRBJ2-1; CDR3: CASSPQAGTYNEQFF; DNA: TGTGCCAGCAGCCCTCAAGCGGGAACTTACAATGAGCAGTTCTTC
D: TRBD1; size: NA; V: TRBV5-1; J: TRBJ2-7; CDR3: CASSLEGQGAFKFEQYF; DNA: TGCGCCAGCAGCTTGGAAGGACAGGGGGCTTTTAAATTCGAGCAGTACTTC
D: TRBD1; size: once; V: TRBV7-8; J: TRBJ2-3; CDR3: CASSSDRASTDTQYF; DNA: TGTGCCAGCAGCTCGGACAGGGCGAGCACAGATACGCAGTATTTT
D: TRBD1; size: NA; V: TRBV6-1; J: TRBJ2-1; CDR3: CASSEWDRKGEQFF; DNA: TGTGCCAGCAGTGAATGGGACAGGAAGGGTGAGCAGTTCTTC
D: TRBD2; size: NA; V: TRBV28; J: TRBJ2-7; CDR3: CASSFQPSGSSREQYF; DNA: TGTGCCAGCAGTTTTCAGCCTAGCGGGAGTTCTCGTGAGCAGTACTTC
D: NA; size: NA; V: TRBV6-1; J: TRBJ2-5; CDR3: CASSVLSRGSTQYF; DNA: TGTGCCAGCAGTGTATTGAGTCGGGGTAGCACCCAGTACTTC
D: NA; size: NA; V: TRBV9; J: TRBJ2-2; CDR3: CASSVRQGFTNTGELFF; DNA: TGTGCCAGCAGCGTACGTCAGGGTTTTACGAACACCGGGGAGCTGTTTTTT
D: TRBD2; size: NA; V: TRBV7-2; J: TRBJ2-1; CDR3: CASSFGLAEFSYNEQFF; DNA: TGTGCCAGCAGCTTCGGACTAGCGGAGTTCTCCTACAATGAGCAGTTCTTC
D: NA; size: NA; V: TRBV21-1; J: TRBJ2-7; CDR3: CASSKYTGVAYEQYF; DNA: TGTGCCAGCAGCAAATATACAGGGGTAGCCTACGAGCAGTACTTC
D: NA; size: NA; V: TRBV4-1; J: TRBJ2-7; CDR3: CASSQDEEGSRYEQYF; DNA: TGCGCCAGCAGCCAAGATGAGGAGGGTAGCAGGTATGAGCAGTACTTC
D: NA; size: NA; V: TRBV5-1; J: TRBJ1-1; CDR3: CASSSGVNTEAFF; DNA: TGCGCCAGCTCATCAGGCGTTAACACTGAAGCTTTCTTT
D: NA; size: NA; V: TRBV5-6; J: TRBJ2-5; CDR3: CASSSDHNGGNQETQYF; DNA: TGTGCCAGCAGCTCCGACCACAATGGGGGGAACCAAGAGACCCAGTACTTC
D: TRBD2; size: NA; V: TRBV5-1; J: TRBJ2-1; CDR3: CASSVAGDSYNEQFF; DNA: TGCGCCAGCAGCGTAGCGGGAGACTCCTACAATGAGCAGTTCTTC
D: NA; size: few; V: TRBV6-1; J: TRBJ1-1; CDR3: CASRSLRGQRFRAFF; DNA: TGTGCCAGCAGATCCCTAAGGGGACAACGTTTTAGGGCTTTCTTT
D: TRBD1; size: NA; V: TRBV7-9; J: TRBJ1-2; CDR3: CASSPGQGGYTF; DNA: TGTGCCAGCAGCCCAGGACAGGGTGGCTACACCTTC
D: NA; size: NA; V: TRBV20-1; J: TRBJ2-1; CDR3: CSARRVNEQFF; DNA: TGCAGTGCTAGACGGGTGAATGAGCAGTTCTTC
D: NA; size: NA; V: TRBV30; J: TRBJ1-5; CDR3: CAWSVPRTGSNQPQHF; DNA: TGTGCCTGGAGTGTACCTCGTACAGGGAGCAATCAGCCCCAGCATTTT
D: TRBD1; size: once; V: TRBV19; J: TRBJ1-1; CDR3: CASVGTVPEAFF; DNA: TGTGCCAGCGTCGGGACAGTGCCTGAAGCTTTCTTT
D: TRBD1; size: few; V: TRBV5-6; J: TRBJ1-4; CDR3: CASSSLTGGDNEKLFF; DNA: TGTGCCAGCAGCTCCCTGACAGGGGGGGATAATGAAAAACTGTTTTTT
D: TRBD2; size: NA; V: TRBV2; J: TRBJ2-1; CDR3: CASSETTGTSSNEQFF; DNA: TGTGCCAGCAGTGAGACTACCGGGACTAGCAGCAATGAGCAGTTCTTC
D: TRBD2; size: NA; V: TRBV5-1; J: TRBJ2-2; CDR3: CASRLAGGITGELFF; DNA: TGCGCCAGCAGACTAGCGGGAGGGATTACCGGGGAGCTGTTTTTT
D: TRBD2; size: NA; V: TRBV27; J: TRBJ2-1; CDR3: CASSRTSGIYNEQFF; DNA: TGTGCCAGCAGTCGGACTAGCGGAATCTACAATGAGCAGTTCTTC
D: NA; size: NA; V: TRBV29-1; J: TRBJ2-1; CDR3: CSVSQFEQFF; DNA: TGCAGCGTTTCTCAGTTTGAGCAGTTCTTC
D: TRBD2; size: NA; V: TRBV19; J: TRBJ2-7; CDR3: CASSRASGAYEQYF; DNA: TGTGCCAGTAGTAGGGCTAGCGGAGCCTACGAGCAGTACTTC
D: TRBD2; size: NA; V: TRBV5-1; J: TRBJ2-2; CDR3: CASSLWGRASGDTGELFF; DNA: TGCGCCAGCAGCTTGTGGGGAAGGGCTAGCGGAGACACCGGGGAGCTGTTTTTT
D: NA; size: NA; V: TRBV5-1; J: TRBJ2-7; CDR3: CASSSAHGRGYEQYF; DNA: TGCGCCAGCAGCTCGGCACACGGCCGGGGATACGAGCAGTACTTC
D: NA; size: NA; V: TRBV18; J: TRBJ1-2; CDR3: CAREQVNYGYTF; DNA: TGTGCCAGGGAACAGGTTAACTATGGCTACACCTTC
D: NA; size: NA; V: TRBV9; J: TRBJ2-2; CDR3: CASSVVSPQTGELFF; DNA: TGTGCCAGCAGCGTAGTGTCCCCCCAGACCGGGGAGCTGTTTTTT
D: TRBD2; size: NA; V: TRBV6-1; J: TRBJ2-5; CDR3: CASRSLAGRGETQYF; DNA: TGTGCCAGCCGGAGTCTAGCGGGCCGGGGGGAGACCCAGTACTTC
D: TRBD2; size: NA; V: TRBV6-1; J: TRBJ2-1; CDR3: CASSESLAGLAIGQFF; DNA: TGTGCCAGCAGTGAATCATTGGCGGGACTAGCTATTGGGCAGTTCTTC
D: TRBD2; size: once; V: TRBV5-1; J: TRBJ2-7; CDR3: CASSLSGILGEQYF; DNA: TGCGCCAGCAGCCTTAGCGGGATCCTTGGGGAGCAGTACTTC
D: NA; size: NA; V: TRBV6-5; J: TRBJ1-3; CDR3: CASRKTAGNTIYF; DNA: TGTGCCAGCAGAAAGACAGCTGGAAACACCATATATTTT
D: NA; size: NA; V: TRBV21-1; J: TRBJ1-2; CDR3: CASTPTGGGCNYGYTF; DNA: TGTGCCAGCACCCCGACAGGGGGGGGATGCAACTATGGCTACACCTTC
D: NA; size: NA; V: TRBV19; J: TRBJ2-3; CDR3: CASSITGIPDTQYF; DNA: TGTGCCAGTAGTATTACAGGGATCCCAGATACGCAGTATTTT
D: NA; size: NA; V: TRBV5-4; J: TRBJ2-3; CDR3: CASSLVGSTDTQYF; DNA: TGTGCCAGCAGCTTGGTGGGCAGCACAGATACGCAGTATTTT
D: NA; size: NA; V: TRBV28; J: TRBJ1-2; CDR3: CASRSSRDIMYGYTF; DNA: TGTGCCAGCAGATCTAGCCGGGACATTATGTATGGCTACACCTTC
D: TRBD1; size: NA; V: TRBV30; J: TRBJ1-4; CDR3: CAWSNRDSNEKLFF; DNA: TGTGCCTGGAGTAACCGGGACAGTAATGAAAAACTGTTTTTT
D: TRBD1; size: NA; V: TRBV6-1; J: TRBJ2-2; CDR3: CASSVTGRNTGELFF; DNA: TGTGCCAGCAGTGTGACAGGGCGGAACACCGGGGAGCTGTTTTTT
D: TRBD1; size: once; V: TRBV5-1; J: TRBJ1-2; CDR3: CASSSTGQSTYGYTF; DNA: TGCGCCAGCAGCTCCACGGGACAGAGCACTTATGGCTACACCTTC
D: TRBD1; size: few; V: TRBV5-8; J: TRBJ2-7; CDR3: CAPEKTGSEQYF; DNA: TGTGCCCCCGAAAAGACAGGGAGTGAGCAGTACTTC
D: NA; size: NA; V: TRBV14; J: TRBJ1-1; CDR3: CASSQGTPDGVNTEAFF; DNA: TGTGCCAGCAGCCAAGGGACTCCTGACGGGGTGAACACTGAAGCTTTCTTT
D: TRBD1; size: NA; V: TRBV7-2; J: TRBJ2-5; CDR3: CASRRDRGTQYF; DNA: TGTGCCAGCAGGCGGGACAGGGGGACCCAGTACTTC
D: TRBD2; size: NA; V: TRBV7-2; J: TRBJ2-7; CDR3: CASSLRREGYEQYF; DNA: TGTGCCAGCAGCTTACGGCGGGAGGGCTACGAGCAGTACTTC
D: NA; size: once; V: TRBV4-1; J: TRBJ2-1; CDR3: CASSAGIYNEQFF; DNA: TGCGCCAGCAGCGCGGGGATTTACAATGAGCAGTTCTTC
D: TRBD2; size: NA; V: TRBV12-5; J: TRBJ2-7; CDR3: CASGLVIAGVLEQYF; DNA: TGTGCTAGTGGTTTGGTAATAGCGGGAGTACTCGAGCAGTACTTC